The next 11 T cell receptor beta chains were all read from a single sample in a study of T cells after somatic rescue of genetic block. This table comes from immunoSEQ multiplex PCR, and its TCRdb copy is limited to in-frame clones, with some not included. The sample shows 85,000 to 100,000 clones, 70% to 90% of them seen only once. The sample comprised peripheral blood mononuclear cells (PBMCs). The receptors come from a young woman.

V and J are TRBV7-3 and TRBJ2-1; D possibly matches TRBD1 or TRBD2 (5 bases each). Germline-derived CDR1 and CDR2 are SGHTA and FQGTGA. V lost 4 bases, J lost 8 bases, and 18 bases lay in between. The CDR3 extends over 15 amino acids. This chain's CDR3 is CASSYSGTHSDEQFF. CDR3 bases: TGTGCCAGCAGCTACTCCGGGACCCACTCCGATGAGCAGTTCTTC. The whole variable domain, filled in from reference TRBV7-3 and TRBJ2-1, reads GAGVSQTPSNKVTEKGKYVELRCDPISGHTALYWYRQSLGQGPEFLIYFQGTGAADDSGLPNDRFFAVRPEGSVSTLKIQRTERGDSAVYLCASSYSGTHSDEQFFGPGTRLTVL.

The chain has TRBV5-4 and TRBJ2-3; a weak D match, TRBD2 (5 bases). CDR1 SGHNT and CDR2 YYREEE come from the germline V gene (reference sequence). This CDR3 has 14 amino acids. The germline V and J ends were trimmed by 4 bases and 6 bases, with 15 bases remaining between them. The CDR3 DNA sequence: TGTGCCAGCAGCCTAACTAGTTCCCCCGATACGCAGTATTTT. It is translated as CASSLTSSPDTQYF.

The rearrangement joins TRBV6-6 to TRBJ1-2, with 7 bases matching TRBD1. The CDR3 sequence is 16 residues long. The trim removed 4 bases at V and 7 bases at J, leaving 15 bases unmatched. Germline-derived CDR1 and CDR2 are MNHNY and SVGAGI (reference sequence). The chain's CDR3 is CASSFGQVIEEVGYTF. CDR3 sequence (DNA): TGTGCCAGCAGTTTCGGACAGGTTATTGAGGAGGTTGGCTACACCTTC.

This chain connects TRBV4-1 to TRBJ2-3, with TRBD2 matching over 7 bases. Per the germline V gene, CDR1 is MGHRA and CDR2 is YSYEKL. The CDR3 spans 16 residues. V shed 4 bases and J 2 bases; nucleotides not matched to a gene: 9. DNA of the CDR3: TGCGCCAGCAGCCCCTTACCGGGACTACCCACAGATACGCAGTATTTT. It translates to CASSPLPGLPTDTQYF.

The chain employs TRBV15 and TRBJ2-4; possible D gene TRBD2, 6 bases. This CDR3 contains 16 residues. Per the germline V gene, CDR1 is LNHNV and CDR2 is YYDKDF (reference sequence). The V gene lost 1 base and the J gene lost 0 bases, with 10 bases spanning the gap. The chain's CDR3 is CATSRGRDLAKNIQYF. Here the CDR3 DNA reads TGTGCCACCAGCAGAGGGCGGGATCTAGCCAAAAACATTCAGTACTTC.

The chain uses TRBV7-2 and TRBJ2-7; 8 nucleotides line up with TRBD1. Germline CDR1 reads SGHTA; CDR2 reads FQGNSA. Trimming cost V 1 base and J 4 bases; bases outside gene matches: 6. CDR3 length: 15 amino acids. The CDR3, as DNA: TGTGCCAGCAGCTTAGATCCAGGGGGCGGGTACGAGCAGTACTTC. Translation gives CASSLDPGGGYEQYF.

The chain recombines TRBV28 with TRBJ1-3; D remains ambiguous. In germline, CDR1 is MDHEN, CDR2 SYDVKM. This CDR3 has 17 amino acids. Between the trimmed V and J ends, which lost 3 bases and 2 bases, there was a span of 17 bases. CDR3 DNA sequence: TGTGCCAGCAGTTTTGGGTCGTCACCGTGGCCTGGAAACACCATATATTTT. Translating it yields CASSFGSSPWPGNTIYF.

To note about this clone: An end of the junction does not agree with germline; a read error may underlie this. J is TRBJ1-1 and V is TRBV5-4; TRBD1 might be the D (6 bases). The CDR3 spans 17 residues. The V gene's germline CDR1 is SGHNT and CDR2 YYREEE (reference sequence). The CDR3 DNA reads as TGTGCCAGTAGCTCTGATACACCGGGGACAAAGGGTTCTGAAGCTTTCTTT. It translates to CASSSDTPGTKGSEAFF.

This clone was seen once. The chain has TRBV7-2 and TRBJ2-7, with TRBD2 as a possible D gene (6 bases). The V end lost 5 bases, the J end lost 3 bases, and 11 bases lay between the germline ends. This CDR3 has 13 amino acids. Germline CDR1 SGHTA, CDR2 FQGNSA. CDR3 bases: TGTGCCAGCAGCGTCAGCGGGCTCTACGAGCAGTACTTC. The encoded protein is CASSVSGLYEQYF.

J is TRBJ2-7 and V is TRBV5-1; 7 bases are a match to TRBD2. Germline V gene lookup returns CDR1 SGHRS and CDR2 YFSETQ. This CDR3 is built from 18 residues. V shed 5 bases and J 5 bases; nucleotides not matched to a gene: 22. For the CDR3, the DNA is TGCGCCAGCAGGGCCAGCGTGACGGGGGGTCTGAGGGTCCACGAGCAGTACTTC. Its translation is CASRASVTGGLRVHEQYF.

The chain carries TRBV5-1 and TRBJ2-3, with 9 bases that match TRBD2. The CDR3 sequence is 14 residues long. The J segment lost 5 bases and the V segment lost 6 bases, leaving 7 bases of the junction unmatched. Germline V gives CDR1 SGHRS, CDR2 YFSETQ. The CDR3 region is CASTGLAGLDTQYF. The CDR3 DNA reads as TGCGCCAGCACAGGGCTAGCGGGACTAGATACGCAGTATTTT.